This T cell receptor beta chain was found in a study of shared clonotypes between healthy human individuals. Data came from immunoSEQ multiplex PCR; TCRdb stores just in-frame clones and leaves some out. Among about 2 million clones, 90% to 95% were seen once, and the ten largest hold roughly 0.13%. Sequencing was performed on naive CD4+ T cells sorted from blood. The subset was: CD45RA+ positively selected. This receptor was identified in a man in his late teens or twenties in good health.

The DNA for the CDR3 is TGTGCCAGCAGTTTACCAGGGTACTATTTCGAGCAGTACTTC. Amino acids: CASSLPGYYFEQYF. The chain has TRBV28 and TRBJ2-7; possibly TRBD1 for D (5 bases). In germline, CDR1 is MDHEN, CDR2 SYDVKM. This CDR3 region has 14 residues. The V end lost 2 bases, the J end lost 6 bases, and 14 bases lay between the germline ends. The variable domain in full, completed from reference TRBV28 and TRBJ2-7, reads DVKVTQSSRYLVKRTGEKVFLECVQDMDHENMFWYRQDPGLGLRLIYFSYDVKMKEKGDIPEGYSVSREKKERFSLILESASTNQTSMYLCASSLPGYYFEQYFGPGTRLTVT.